This T cell receptor (beta chain) was observed in a study of T cells after yellow fever vaccination. Study background: The fractions with low cell numbers were processed using SMART-Seq v4 Ultra Low Input.

From the 5' RACE reads, TCRdb called clonotypes with MiXCR, one entry per CDR3 protein. This repertoire shows approximately 600,000 distinct CDR3 sequences, around 12% found once; its top ten account for about 15%. Looked up from germline, CDR1 is SGHVS and CDR2 is FNYEAQ. Germline trimming cut 1 base from V and 6 bases from J; bases unmatched to any gene: 6. The CDR3 spans 15 residues. Study results and caveats: Subsequent booster samples again held most clones from primary vaccination (under 98% CD4, approximately 85% CD8). Weaker, the secondary response peaked sooner, at day 5 versus 15.

This clonotype was counted only a few times. No antigen is known for it. The sequence derives from a man aged 25 to 40 who received the YFV17D yellow fever vaccine. The rearrangement uses TRBV7-6 and TRBJ2-5; TRBD1 matches 9 bases. The sequencing here drew on PBMCs, taken on the day of the yellow fever booster vaccination. The CDR3 nucleotides are TGTGCCAGCAGCTTAGTGGGGGACAGGGTACAGACCCAGTACTTC. Its translation: CASSLVGDRVQTQYF.